The 24 T cell receptor beta chains given below trace back to one sample, sequenced in a study of sequential checkpoint blockade in melanoma. Sequencing was performed with immunoSEQ multiplex PCR; in TCRdb, only in-frame clones are kept and a portion is missing. The sample lists 3,000 to 4,500 clones; roughly 25% were seen once. As for treatment: randomized to nivolumab then ipilimumab (arm A) or the reverse (arm B). The sequences come from tumor tissue (inferred from file names), collected from a patient given nivolumab and ipilimumab in sequence. These receptor sequences come from a human donor with melanoma.

In its sample, this clone was seen a few times. The chain joins TRBV12-2 to TRBJ1-2; whether TRBD1, the table's D call, matches the DNA was not checked. TRBV12-2 is noted as a pseudogene. The CDR3 has 14 amino acids. The CDR3 region has the DNA TGTGCCACCACCGGGTCTGGGACAGGGGTTGGCTACACCTTC. It is translated as CATTGSGTGVGYTF.

This clone was observed many times. The CDR3: CASSGLAGGHEIIETQYF. CDR3 in DNA: TGTGCCAGCAGCGGACTAGCGGGGGGGCACGAGATAATTGAGACCCAGTACTTC. The chain links TRBV6-8 to TRBJ2-5; TRBD2 matches at 15 bases. Germline CDR1 MNHGY, CDR2 SAAAGT. V lost 6 bases, J lost 5 bases, and 13 bases stayed unmatched. The CDR3 runs to 18 residues.

This clone was counted at least ten times. The chain uses TRBV11-3 and TRBJ2-7, with 7 bases lining up with TRBD1. This CDR3 has 15 amino acids. J was trimmed by 0 bases and V by 5 bases; bases with no gene match: 7. CDR1 SGHNT and CDR2 YENEEA come from the germline V gene. The CDR3 nucleotides read TGTGCCAGCAGCAGCAGGGGGACATACTCCTACGAGCAGTACTTC. Its translation is CASSSRGTYSYEQYF.

The table lists this clone with a few counts. The chain is built from TRBV18 and TRBJ1-1; 7 nucleotides align to TRBD1. The length of the CDR3 is 14 residues. V lost 6 bases to trimming and J lost 4 bases; unmatched junction nucleotides: 8. Germline V gene data show CDR1 as KGHSH and CDR2 as LQKENI. Written as DNA, the CDR3 is TGTGCCAGCTCTCCCTACAGGGGAGGCACTGAAGCTTTCTTT. This translates into CASSPYRGGTEAFF.

This clone was observed many times. The chain combines TRBV11-3 with TRBJ1-4; D is possibly TRBD1 (5 bases). Germline CDR1 is SGHNT and CDR2 is YENEEA. CDR3 length: 15 amino acids. Trimming took 5 bases from V and 7 from J, leaving 17 bases between them. The CDR3 reads CASSPGGVFGEKLFF. CDR3 nucleotide sequence: TGTGCCAGCAGCCCGGGGGGAGTCTTCGGTGAAAAACTGTTTTTT.

This clone has a count of ten or more. J is TRBJ2-5 and V is TRBV11-3; the D is unclear. Germline CDR1 SGHNT, CDR2 YENEEA. The length of the CDR3 is 14 residues. The V end was cut by 3 bases, the J end by 3 bases, with 11 bases between. CDR3 sequence reads: CASSFRSGKETQYF. For the CDR3, the DNA is TGTGCCAGCAGCTTTAGGTCCGGAAAAGAGACCCAGTACTTC.

The V gene is TRBV6-8, the J gene TRBJ1-1, with no clear D. Between the trimmed V and J ends, which lost 5 bases and 0 bases, there was a span of 7 bases. Germline-derived CDR1 and CDR2 are MNHGY and SAAAGT. CDR3 length: 13 residues. CDR3 nucleotide sequence: TGTGCCAGCAGTATGACTCTGAACACTGAAGCTTTCTTT. Translating gives CASSMTLNTEAFF.

The chain carries TRBV14 and TRBJ1-2, with D possibly being TRBD1 (5 bases). Per the germline V gene, CDR1 is SGHDN and CDR2 is FVKESK. The CDR3 has 14 residues. V was pared by 2 bases and J by 5 bases, with 12 bases between. CDR3 sequence reads: CASSQRDGSYGYTF. CDR3 coding DNA: TGTGCCAGCAGCCAAAGGGACGGCAGTTATGGCTACACCTTC.

V usage is TRBV6-8 and J usage is TRBJ2-3; 8 nucleotides line up with TRBD2. Germline CDR1 reads MNHGY; CDR2 reads SAAAGT. The CDR3 is 16 residues long. The J segment lost 11 bases and the V segment lost 5 bases, leaving 18 bases of the junction unmatched. CDR3 sequence: CASSPTTSVVREGQYF. DNA for the CDR3: TGTGCCAGCAGTCCTACTACTAGCGTCGTTCGGGAGGGGCAGTATTTT.

This clone was seen more than once but under ten times. The CDR3 here is CASSLGGAGADTQYF. DNA for the CDR3: TGTGCCAGCAGTTTGGGGGGGGCAGGTGCAGATACGCAGTATTTT. The genes are TRBV28 and TRBJ2-3, with D maybe TRBD2 (7 bases). In germline, CDR1 is MDHEN, CDR2 SYDVKM. V was shortened by 3 bases and J by 4 bases, with 14 bases between the two germline ends. The CDR3 loop spans 15 amino acids.

The chain combines TRBV18 with TRBJ1-1; unclear D gene. This CDR3 region has 17 residues. The ends were cut back, 1 base at V and 4 bases at J, with 19 bases in the middle. Germline assignment: CDR1 KGHSH and CDR2 LQKENI. CDR3 DNA sequence: TGTGCCAGCTCACCACGACCCCTTGGCATGGCCTTCACTGAAGCTTTCTTT. This translates into CASSPRPLGMAFTEAFF.

J is TRBJ1-2 and V is TRBV30; D is ambiguous. The CDR3 spans 13 residues. In germline, CDR1 is GTSNPN, CDR2 SVGIG (reference sequence). Deletions cut 7 bases from V and 2 bases from J, with 14 bases between. Here the CDR3 DNA reads TGTGCCTTGCGCAGCAATAAAAACTATGGCTACACCTTC. Translation: CALRSNKNYGYTF. Looking up the rest from reference TRBV30 and TRBJ1-2 gives the full variable domain: SQTIHQWPATLVQPVGSPLSLECTVEGTSNPNLYWYRQAAGRGLQLLFYSVGIGQISSEVPQNLSASRPQDRQFILSSKKLLLSDSGFYLCALRSNKNYGYTFGSGTRLTVV.

This clone was detected a few times. The V and J genes are TRBV9 and TRBJ1-1; D unresolved. Trimming cost V 5 bases and J 8 bases, with 13 bases left between them. The CDR3 spans 12 residues. CDR1 SGDLS and CDR2 YYNGEE come from the germline V gene. The CDR3 loop is CASSSGRGEAFF. CDR3 DNA sequence: TGTGCCAGCAGTTCCGGACGAGGCGAAGCTTTCTTT.

This rearrangement joins TRBV19 to TRBJ2-7; 9 bases match TRBD1. V lost 6 bases and J lost 3; bases outside the gene matches: 9. The CDR3 is made up of 15 amino acids. Germline-derived CDR1 and CDR2 are LNHDA and SQIVND (reference sequence). Here the CDR3 reads CASRVSGQGYYEQYF. The CDR3 coding sequence is TGTGCCAGTAGGGTATCGGGACAGGGTTACTACGAGCAGTACTTC. The entire variable domain, with the rest obtained from reference TRBV19 and TRBJ2-7, is as follows: DGGITQSPKYLFRKEGQNVTLSCEQNLNHDAMYWYRQDPGQGLRLIYYSQIVNDFQKGDIAEGYSVSREKKESFPLTVTSAQKNPTAFYLCASRVSGQGYYEQYFGPGTRLTVT.

In its sample, this clone was seen a few times. The chain links TRBV19 to TRBJ1-1, with no clear D. The CDR3 consists of 13 residues. The germline V gene has CDR1 LNHDA and CDR2 SQIVND (reference sequence). The V end was cut by 6 bases, the J end by 11 bases, with 19 bases between. CDR3 sequence: CASSPGEGVGAFF. The CDR3 region has the DNA TGTGCCAGTAGCCCCGGGGAGGGAGTGGGCGCTTTCTTT.

The chain uses TRBV12-5 and TRBJ1-1; D gene ambiguous. This CDR3 contains 11 residues. Germline CDR1 LGHNT, CDR2 FRNRAP. The CDR3 coding sequence is TGTGCCGCCTGGGGAGGTTGGGCAGCTTTCTTT. Its protein is CAAWGGWAAFF. The full variable domain, rest sourced from reference TRBV12-5 and TRBJ1-1, is DARVTQTPRHKVTEMGQEVTMRCQPILGHNTVFWYRQTMMQGLELLAYFRNRAPLDDSGMPKDRFSAEMPDATLATLKIQPSEPRDSAVYFCAAWGGWAAFFGQGTRLTVV.

This clone has a count of ten or more. V gene TRBV7-6 combines with J gene TRBJ2-4; TRBD2 matches 12 bases. The CDR3 consists of 15 residues. CDR1 is SGHVS and CDR2 is FNYEAQ in the germline V gene. V shed 5 bases and J 8 bases; nucleotides not matched to a gene: 7. CDR3 nucleotides: TGTGCCAGCAGCCCCCTAGCGGGGGGGCGAGACATTCAGTACTTC. Protein product: CASSPLAGGRDIQYF. Full variable domain (missing parts from reference TRBV7-6 and TRBJ2-4): GAGVSQSPRYKVTKRGQDVALRCDPISGHVSLYWYRQALGQGPEFLTYFNYEAQQDKSGLPNDRFSAERPEGSISTLTIQRTEQRDSAMYRCASSPLAGGRDIQYFGAGTRLSVL.

The chain employs TRBV11-3 and TRBJ2-3; TRBD2 aligns across 11 bases. This CDR3 has 18 amino acids. Germline V gene data show CDR1 as SGHNT and CDR2 as YENEEA. V shed 5 bases and J 4 bases; nucleotides not matched to a gene: 14. The CDR3 region is CASSGAGSGGALADTQYF. CDR3 sequence (DNA): TGTGCCAGCAGCGGTGCGGGTAGCGGGGGGGCCTTGGCAGATACGCAGTATTTT.

The rearrangement uses TRBV5-1 and TRBJ1-1; the D is unclear. CDR3 length: 15 residues. V lost 0 bases and J lost 5, with 14 bases in between. Germline V CDR1 and CDR2: SGHRS, YFSETQ. The CDR3 spells CASSLAEGFRTEAFF. The CDR3 DNA reads TGCGCCAGCAGCTTGGCCGAGGGCTTTAGGACTGAAGCTTTCTTT. Based on the CDR3 plus reference TRBV5-1 and TRBJ1-1, the full variable domain is KAGVTQTPRYLIKTRGQQVTLSCSPISGHRSVSWYQQTPGQGLQFLFEYFSETQRNKGNFPGRFSGRQFSNSRSEMNVSTLELGDSALYLCASSLAEGFRTEAFFGQGTRLTVV.

The chain couples TRBV19 to TRBJ1-3, with D hard to call. V gave up 3 bases and J gave up 0 bases, with 15 bases separating them. CDR3 size: 17 residues. Germline assignment: CDR1 LNHDA and CDR2 SQIVND (reference sequence). This CDR3 is CASSIPQVFNSGNTIYF. The CDR3 nucleotides are TGTGCCAGTAGTATTCCTCAGGTCTTCAACTCTGGAAACACCATATATTTT.

In this sample, this clone is medium-sized. V is TRBV11-3 and J is TRBJ1-3; no firm D call. Germline V lookup: CDR1 SGHNT, CDR2 YENEEA. The CDR3 has 16 residues. Between the trimmed V and J ends, which lost 3 bases and 0 bases, there was a span of 12 bases. Here the CDR3 DNA reads TGTGCCAGCAGCTTGGTGCCGGTGGGCTCTGGAAACACCATATATTTT. It translates to CASSLVPVGSGNTIYF.

The chain recombines TRBV5-1 with TRBJ1-4; D gene uncertain. Trimming pared 4 bases from V and 8 bases from J, leaving 15 bases between. Germline V gene sequence: CDR1 SGHRS, CDR2 YFSETQ. CDR3 length: 14 amino acids. CDR3 residues: CASSLGPPPEKLFF. For the CDR3, the DNA is TGCGCCAGCAGCCTTGGGCCACCGCCCGAAAAACTGTTTTTT.

By share of the sample, this clone is medium-sized (0.01 to 0.1%). The rearrangement joins TRBV11-3 to TRBJ1-1, with D unresolved. Germline V gives CDR1 SGHNT, CDR2 YENEEA. V was clipped by 7 bases and J by 2 bases, with 14 bases between them. The CDR3 contains 14 residues. This CDR3 is CASTLQWGNTEAFF. CDR3 bases: TGTGCCAGCACCCTTCAATGGGGTAACACTGAAGCTTTCTTT.

The rearrangement uses TRBV6-8 and TRBJ1-1; D possibly corresponds to TRBD1 (5 bases). Germline V lookup: CDR1 MNHGY, CDR2 SAAAGT. This CDR3 has 15 amino acids. Trimming stripped 2 bases from V and 8 bases from J, with 18 bases between. The CDR3 here is CASSYALTREIEAFF. The CDR3 DNA is TGTGCCAGCAGTTACGCTCTGACCAGGGAGATCGAAGCTTTCTTT.